One and the same sample provided the 23 T cell receptor beta chains below, sequenced in a study of cytomegalovirus exposure and HLA in healthy donors. The PCR made use of 60 Vbeta and 13 Jbeta primers. TCRdb's copy holds only in-frame clones and misses some; the assay was immunoSEQ multiplex PCR. Among some 84,000 clones listed, roughly 61% were seen once. Sequenced input: PBMCs. The source is a woman in her thirties or forties in good health and CMV-seropositive.

The genes are TRBV7-2 and TRBJ2-7, with a weak D call TRBD2 (5 bases). V lost 1 base and J lost 2, with 15 bases in between. The CDR3 has 16 residues. Germline assignment: CDR1 SGHTA and CDR2 FQGNSA. The CDR3 here is CASSLGASFGAYEQYF. The DNA of the CDR3 is TGTGCCAGCAGCTTAGGGGCCAGCTTCGGGGCCTACGAGCAGTACTTC.

The V gene is TRBV7-8, the J gene TRBJ2-7; 8 bases map to TRBD2. The CDR3 is 15 amino acids. V trimming: 4 bases; J trimming: 4 bases; junction bases outside the gene matches: 9. Germline CDR1 is SGHVS and CDR2 is FQNEAQ. CDR3 nucleotides: TGTGCCAGCAGCTCTCGACTAGCGTTAGGGTACGAGCAGTACTTC. It encodes CASSSRLALGYEQYF.

J is TRBJ2-1 and V is TRBV30; 9 nucleotides match TRBD2. The CDR3 is made up of 15 amino acids. The V segment lost 6 bases and the J segment 4 bases; nucleotides outside the gene matches: 10. Germline CDR1 reads GTSNPN; CDR2 reads SVGIG (reference sequence). CDR3 in DNA: TGTGCCTGTTCCCCAGCGGGAGGCGATTACAATGAGCAGTTCTTC. Translating gives CACSPAGGDYNEQFF.

This chain connects TRBV6-5 to TRBJ2-7, with TRBD2 matching 11 bases. CDR3 size: 16 residues. Germline assignment: CDR1 MNHEY and CDR2 SVGAGI. V dropped 2 bases and J dropped 9; count of bases not matched to a gene: 12. The CDR3 DNA reads as TGTGCCAGCAGTTACCCCGCCGGGACTAGCGGACTGAGGCAGTACTTC. It specifies CASSYPAGTSGLRQYF.

DNA of the CDR3: TGCGCCAGCAGCTTGGCGTCCAGCGGGAGCACAGATACGCAGTATTTT. It specifies CASSLASSGSTDTQYF. V and J are TRBV5-1 and TRBJ2-3; weak D call: TRBD2 (6 bases). The CDR3 covers 16 residues. The germline V and J ends were trimmed by 0 bases and 0 bases, with 11 bases remaining between them. The germline V gene encodes CDR1 SGHRS and CDR2 YFSETQ.

The V call is TRBV11-2, the J call TRBJ2-2, with D possibly TRBD1 on 5 matching bases. This CDR3 spans 17 amino acids. V lost 1 base to trimming and J lost 3 bases, with 15 bases between them. Germline CDR1 is SGHAT and CDR2 is FQNNGV. The CDR3, as DNA: TGTGCCAGCAGCTTAGCTCCGGGCCGCAGGGACACCGGGGAGCTGTTTTTT. This translates into CASSLAPGRRDTGELFF.

The rearrangement links TRBV7-8 to TRBJ1-4; TRBD1 aligns across 11 bases. The CDR3 sequence is 16 residues long. The J segment lost 8 bases and the V segment lost 2 bases, leaving 7 bases of the junction unmatched. CDR1 and CDR2 (germline): SGHVS, FQNEAQ. CDR3 nucleotide sequence: TGTGCCAGCAGCTTATGGGACAGGGGGTATAGGGAAAAACTGTTTTTT. Protein sequence: CASSLWDRGYREKLFF.

This chain links TRBV6-6 with TRBJ1-1; unclear D gene. This CDR3 is built from 14 residues. Trimming pared 0 bases from V and 5 bases from J, leaving 10 bases between. In germline, CDR1 is MNHNY, CDR2 SVGAGI (reference sequence). DNA of the CDR3: TGTGCCAGCAGTTACTCGACCGGGTCTACTGAAGCTTTCTTT. Its translation: CASSYSTGSTEAFF.

The V gene is TRBV18, the J gene TRBJ1-1, with TRBD1 identical over 9 bases. J was trimmed by 8 bases and V by 1 base; bases with no gene match: 2. The CDR3 runs 13 residues. Germline assignment: CDR1 KGHSH and CDR2 LQKENI. The CDR3 loop reads CASSPRDREEAFF. DNA for the CDR3: TGTGCCAGCTCACCACGGGACAGGGAAGAAGCTTTCTTT.

This clone has more than one count but fewer than ten. This rearrangement joins TRBV9 to TRBJ2-7; TRBD2 matches at 7 bases. The germline gives CDR1 SGDLS, CDR2 YYNGEE. The trim removed 3 bases at V and 4 bases at J, leaving 10 bases unmatched. The CDR3 length is 15 residues. CDR3 sequence (DNA): TGTGCCAGCAGCGAGGGGAGGGGTCCAGGGTACGAGCAGTACTTC. It yields the protein CASSEGRGPGYEQYF.

The gene calls are TRBV28 and TRBJ2-7, with 9 nucleotides matching TRBD1. V shed 3 bases and J 1 base; nucleotides not matched to a gene: 4. The CDR3 totals 15 residues. CDR1 and CDR2 from the germline V gene are MDHEN and SYDVKM. CDR3 sequence (DNA): TGTGCCAGCAGTTTGGTGACAGGGGGATCCTACGAGCAGTACTTC. This translates into CASSLVTGGSYEQYF. Full variable domain (missing parts from reference TRBV28 and TRBJ2-7): DVKVTQSSRYLVKRTGEKVFLECVQDMDHENMFWYRQDPGLGLRLIYFSYDVKMKEKGDIPEGYSVSREKKERFSLILESASTNQTSMYLCASSLVTGGSYEQYFGPGTRLTVT.

The chain employs TRBV7-2 and TRBJ2-1; 10 bases agree with TRBD2. The CDR3 totals 16 residues. Germline V gene data show CDR1 as SGHTA and CDR2 as FQGNSA. V trimming: 6 bases; J trimming: 0 bases; junction bases outside the gene matches: 5. The CDR3 is CASRTLAGPSYNEQFF. In DNA form, the CDR3 reads TGTGCCAGCAGAACACTAGCGGGACCCTCCTACAATGAGCAGTTCTTC.

V gene TRBV27 combines with J gene TRBJ1-2; possibly TRBD1 for D (5 bases). Trimming pared 7 bases from V and 7 bases from J, leaving 13 bases between. The CDR3 is made up of 12 amino acids. CDR1 and CDR2 from the germline V gene are MNHEY and SMNVEV (reference sequence). The CDR3 spells CASKPQGGGYTF. For the CDR3, the DNA is TGTGCCAGCAAACCCCAGGGAGGTGGCTACACCTTC.

The chain links TRBV7-8 to TRBJ2-7; D possibly corresponds to TRBD2 (6 bases). V dropped 4 bases and J dropped 5 bases, with 9 bases sitting between them. CDR3 length equals 12 residues. Germline values: CDR1 SGHVS, CDR2 FQNEAQ. CDR3 region: CASSSWGDEQYF. The CDR3 DNA reads TGTGCCAGCAGCTCATGGGGGGACGAGCAGTACTTC.

The rearrangement joins TRBV5-1 to TRBJ2-1; TRBD2 matches 8 bases. The CDR3 sequence is 16 residues long. Germline loops: CDR1 SGHRS, CDR2 YFSETQ. The junction had 12 bases not matched to a gene; V was cut back by 2 bases and J by 8 bases. The CDR3 here is CASSFLLAEAGDEQFF. CDR3 bases: TGCGCCAGCAGCTTCCTACTAGCGGAAGCCGGCGATGAGCAGTTCTTC. The full variable domain, its missing parts supplied by reference TRBV5-1 and TRBJ2-1, is KAGVTQTPRYLIKTRGQQVTLSCSPISGHRSVSWYQQTPGQGLQFLFEYFSETQRNKGNFPGRFSGRQFSNSRSEMNVSTLELGDSALYLCASSFLLAEAGDEQFFGPGTRLTVL.

The chain uses TRBV28 and TRBJ2-7; 11 bases are a match to TRBD2. The germline V gene encodes CDR1 MDHEN and CDR2 SYDVKM. This CDR3 has 15 residues. The J segment lost 3 bases and the V segment lost 6 bases, leaving 7 bases of the junction unmatched. This CDR3 is CASSPGGTSGYEQYF. Here the CDR3 DNA reads TGTGCCAGCAGCCCCGGGGGGACTAGCGGCTACGAGCAGTACTTC. The variable domain in full, with the rest retrieved from reference TRBV28 and TRBJ2-7, is DVKVTQSSRYLVKRTGEKVFLECVQDMDHENMFWYRQDPGLGLRLIYFSYDVKMKEKGDIPEGYSVSREKKERFSLILESASTNQTSMYLCASSPGGTSGYEQYFGPGTRLTVT.

The rearrangement links TRBV19 to TRBJ2-5, with 9 bases identical to TRBD2. V lost 1 base and J lost 0; bases outside the gene matches: 9. CDR3 length: 18 amino acids. CDR1 is LNHDA, CDR2 SQIVND, per germline (reference sequence). CDR3 sequence (DNA): TGTGCCAGTAGTATAGGGGGGGAGCTAGCGGGGTACCAAGAGACCCAGTACTTC. It translates to CASSIGGELAGYQETQYF.

CDR3 nucleotide sequence: TGTGCCAGCACCCTCGGGGTAGGGGGCATCAATGAGCAGTTCTTC. This encodes CASTLGVGGINEQFF. V and J are TRBV2 and TRBJ2-1; 7 nucleotides agree with TRBD1. The CDR3 is 15 amino acids. CDR1 SNHLY and CDR2 FYNNEI come from the germline V gene. With V trimmed by 7 bases and J by 6 bases, 12 bases remained unmatched.

V is TRBV29-1 and J is TRBJ1-1; 7 nucleotides align to TRBD1. The CDR3 has 14 amino acids. Germline CDR1 SQVTM, CDR2 ANQGSEA. V was pared by 8 bases and J by 6 bases, with 15 bases of the junction left unmatched. CDR3 in amino acids: CSTESRGIKAEAFF. CDR3 nucleotides: TGCAGCACGGAGTCCAGGGGGATTAAGGCTGAAGCTTTCTTT.

The gene calls are TRBV7-9 and TRBJ2-1; TRBD2 agrees at 7 bases. Germline trimming cut 3 bases from V and 1 base from J; bases unmatched to any gene: 3. The CDR3 consists of 15 residues. Germline V gene lookup returns CDR1 SEHNR and CDR2 FQNEAQ (reference sequence). In nucleotides, the CDR3 is TGTGCCAGCAGCTTCGGACTAGTTTCCTACAATGAGCAGTTCTTC. It codes for CASSFGLVSYNEQFF.

The chain uses TRBV10-3 and TRBJ1-1; 7 nucleotides match TRBD1. The germline CDR1 and CDR2 sequences are ENHRY and SYGVKD. This CDR3 contains 14 residues. Trimming removed 1 base from V and 11 bases from J; junction bases left unmatched: 10. Here the CDR3 reads CAISEFGQAGGAFF. CDR3 nucleotide sequence: TGTGCCATCAGTGAGTTTGGACAGGCCGGCGGGGCTTTCTTT.

The chain joins TRBV9 to TRBJ2-5, with D possibly TRBD2 on 7 matching bases. The closer fit of TRBJ2-7 to the DNA end suggests the J call may be wrong. The CDR3 covers 16 residues. Per germline, CDR1 SGDLS and CDR2 YYNGEE. The CDR3 reads CASSAGGGTYAHEQYF. The CDR3 nucleotides are TGTGCCAGCAGCGCGGGGGGAGGGACATACGCCCACGAGCAGTACTTC.

This rearrangement joins TRBV29-1 to TRBJ1-1; TRBD1 is a possible D gene (6 bases). Looked up from germline, CDR1 is SQVTM and CDR2 is ANQGSEA. The CDR3 loop spans 13 amino acids. Trimming removed 7 bases at V and 1 base at J, with 13 bases between. CDR3 DNA: TGCAGCGGTAAGGGGGTTTCGAACACTGAAGCTTTCTTT. It yields the protein CSGKGVSNTEAFF.